This TCR beta chain was captured by sequencing in a study of kidney transplant recipient with SARS-CoV-2 infection. As for this clonotype: A much larger clone sits a single nucleotide away, making a read error possible. Lacking the conserved final phenylalanine or tryptophan, this CDR3 likely reflects a read error.

V lost 3 bases, J lost 0 bases, and 11 bases lay in between. CDR3 length: 14 residues. Per germline, CDR1 DFQATT and CDR2 SNEGSKA (reference sequence). TCRdb redid the calling of the reads with MiXCR, one entry per CDR3 protein. Among 200,000 to 300,000 distinct CDR3 sequences listed, 29% were seen once. Material: a blood sample, obtained at baseline and on day 111 from a kidney transplant recipient. This sequence joins TRBV20-1 and TRBJ1-1; D not resolved. This clonotype was sampled from a male patient in his 30s who had COVID-19 and was a kidney transplant recipient. The T cells may partly be graft donor cells. CDR3: CSASYPQMNTEAFL. CDR3 bases: TGCAGTGCTAGTTATCCTCAGATGAACACTGAAGCTTTCCTT.